This T cell receptor beta chain was obtained from a study of OX40 agonist ivuxolimab in advanced cancers. For the study at large: One patient with hepatocellular carcinoma and two with cutaneous melanoma, three in all, had partial responses.

Here immunoSEQ multiplex PCR was the method, and the copy in TCRdb shows in-frame clones only, minus some. The sample has tens of thousands of clones, more than 80% seen once. This CDR3 spans 13 amino acids. Deletions cut 0 bases from V and 5 bases from J, with 8 bases between. Germline CDR1 is SGHAT and CDR2 is FQNNGV. Details on this clone: Its antigen is undetermined.

Regarding the study as a whole: Average numbers of expanded clones were greater in CD8+ T cells than in CD4+.

The rearrangement joins TRBV11-2 to TRBJ2-7; perhaps TRBD1 as D (5 bases). The sequencing used CD4+ or CD8+ T cells sorted from blood, collected in a trial of the OX40 agonist ivuxolimab. The TCR comes from an adult with an advanced solid tumor such as melanoma, head and neck, liver or kidney cancer. CDR3 in DNA: TGTGCCAGCAGCTTAGAATTGGGGCACGAGCAGTACTTC. It specifies CASSLELGHEQYF.